This is a list of T cell receptor beta chains from one sample in a study of T cells after yellow fever vaccination. TCRdb re-derived calls from the 5' RACE reads in MiXCR, one entry per CDR3 protein. The sample carries some 160,000 distinct CDR3 sequences, less than 9% recorded once. The material sequenced was CD4+ T cells sorted from PBMCs, taken about 5 days after the first yellow fever vaccination. The receptor source for this set is a man aged 18 to 29 who received the YFV17D yellow fever vaccine. Both conserved end residues are part of each CDR3. D genes are given only for firm matches. The listing skips clone size in some rows; elsewhere it reads once, few, many or a size class.

d_call | j_call | clone_size | v_call | cdr3_nt | cdr3_aa
TRBD2 | TRBJ2-1 | many | TRBV25-1 | TGTGCCAGCAGTGAGACGCTAGCGGGGGGAGGTGAGCAGTTCTTC | CASSETLAGGGEQFF
TRBD2 | TRBJ2-1 | once | TRBV6-1 | TGTGCCGGCAGAGGACCGGGACTAGCGGGTGGGTACGAGCAGTTCTTC | CAGRGPGLAGGYEQFF
TRBD2 | TRBJ2-1 | many | TRBV7-7 | TGTGCCAGCAGCCGTGGACTAGCGGGGAATGAGCAGTTCTTC | CASSRGLAGNEQFF
. | TRBJ2-3 | . | TRBV7-2 | TGTGCCAGCAGCATCCGGGACATAAGAAGCACAGATACGCAGTATTTT | CASSIRDIRSTDTQYF
. | TRBJ2-1 | many | TRBV7-2 | TGTGCCAGCAGCTTACCAAGAAGGGAACTGGACAATGAGCAGTTCTTC | CASSLPRRELDNEQFF
. | TRBJ2-1 | many | TRBV19 | TGTGCCAGTAGTATAGGTTGGAATGAGCAGTTCTTC | CASSIGWNEQFF
. | TRBJ2-3 | many | TRBV5-5 | TGTGCCAGCAGTTCCTACGGTGGAGATACGCAGTATTTT | CASSSYGGDTQYF
. | TRBJ2-5 | many | TRBV5-1 | TGCGCCAGCAGCCGGAACCCGTCGGAGGAGACCCAGTACTTC | CASSRNPSEETQYF
TRBD1 | TRBJ1-1 | many | TRBV5-1 | TGCGCCAGCAGCTTGGCCGGACAGGGGAAGTATCCTGAAGCTTTCTTT | CASSLAGQGKYPEAFF
. | TRBJ2-2 | many | TRBV11-2 | TGTGCCAGCAGCTTAGTTCGGTACACCGGGGAGCTGTTTTTT | CASSLVRYTGELFF
. | TRBJ2-5 | many | TRBV29-1 | TGCAGCGTTGACTTGGCGACACAAGAGACCCAGTACTTC | CSVDLATQETQYF
TRBD1 | TRBJ1-2 | many | TRBV5-1 | TGCGCCAGCAGCCCCAGGACAGGGGGCGACTCTGGCTACACCTTC | CASSPRTGGDSGYTF
. | TRBJ2-3 | few | TRBV19 | TGTGCCAGTAGAAGATACCGGGGGCCGGGTTCAGATACGCAGTATTTT | CASRRYRGPGSDTQYF
TRBD1 | TRBJ2-1 | . | TRBV6-5 | TGTGCCAGCAGTTACGGACAGGGTTACAATGAGCAGTTCTTC | CASSYGQGYNEQFF
TRBD2 | TRBJ2-1 | many | TRBV4-1 | TGCGCCAGCAGCCAAGTCGTAGCGGGGGGTAAGAATGAGCAGTTCTTC | CASSQVVAGGKNEQFF
. | TRBJ1-5 | many | TRBV7-9 | TGTGCCAGCAGCGAACCCAATCAGCCCCAGCATTTT | CASSEPNQPQHF
TRBD2 | TRBJ2-3 | many | TRBV4-3 | TGCGCCAGCAGCCCCGCGTTTGGAGCGGGGGGGCGTTCCGATACGCAGTATTTT | CASSPAFGAGGRSDTQYF
TRBD1 | TRBJ2-6 | few | TRBV4-1 | TGCGCCAGCAGCCACTGGACAGGCTCTGGGGCCAACGTCCTGACTTTC | CASSHWTGSGANVLTF
. | TRBJ2-1 | many | TRBV18 | TGTGCCAGCTCAGTAAACAGGGCGGGCGATGAGCAGTTCTTC | CASSVNRAGDEQFF
TRBD1 | TRBJ1-3 | many | TRBV9 | TGTGCCAGCAGCACCCGTGGGGACAGCCTCTCTGGAAACACCATATATTTT | CASSTRGDSLSGNTIYF
. | TRBJ2-5 | . | TRBV20-1 | TGCAGTGCTAGGCAGGACCCAACCCAAGAGACCCAGTACTTC | CSARQDPTQETQYF
TRBD1 | TRBJ2-1 | few | TRBV13 | TGTGCCAGCAGCTTCGGGACAGGGGAAGTCAATGAGCAGTTCTTC | CASSFGTGEVNEQFF
. | TRBJ2-1 | many | TRBV7-9 | TGTGCCAGCAGCTTATCTCAGGGGTACCTCAATGAGCAGTTCTTC | CASSLSQGYLNEQFF
. | TRBJ1-2 | many | TRBV7-2 | TGTGCCAGCAGCTTCGCAGTTCGAGGAAACAACTATGGCTACACCTTC | CASSFAVRGNNYGYTF
. | TRBJ2-5 | many | TRBV10-3 | TGTGCCATCAGTGTAAACCGGGACTCCGGAGGGACCCAGTACTTC | CAISVNRDSGGTQYF
TRBD2 | TRBJ2-7 | many | TRBV7-9 | TGTGCCAGCAGCCTCTCCGGCGGGGGGACGCTCGAGCAGTACTTC | CASSLSGGGTLEQYF
. | TRBJ2-1 | many | TRBV2 | TGTGCCAGCAAGGAGGAGGGCTACAATGAGCAGTTCTTC | CASKEEGYNEQFF
. | TRBJ2-2 | many | TRBV7-2 | TGTGCCAGCAGCACCGGACAGTACACCGGGGAGCTGTTTTTT | CASSTGQYTGELFF
. | TRBJ2-3 | many | TRBV20-1 | TGCAGTGCTCGCCGGGGTACTAGCACAGATACGCAGTATTTT | CSARRGTSTDTQYF
TRBD2 | TRBJ2-1 | . | TRBV12-3/TRBV12-4 | TGTGCCAGCAAGAGGAAGGGGCTAGCGGACATTTACAATGAGCAGTTCTTC | CASKRKGLADIYNEQFF
. | TRBJ2-4 | many | TRBV5-1 | TGCGCCAGCAGCGCGGACGGAGACATTCAGTACTTC | CASSADGDIQYF
. | TRBJ2-2 | many | TRBV29-1 | TGCAGCGTTGAAATCCCGTACAGGGCCAACACCGGGGAGCTGTTTTTT | CSVEIPYRANTGELFF
TRBD2 | TRBJ2-7 | many | TRBV9 | TGTGCCAGCAGCGTAGGAGGCACTAGCGGCTCCTACGAGCAGTACTTC | CASSVGGTSGSYEQYF
. | TRBJ2-7 | . | TRBV28 | TGTGCCAGCAGTTCCCCAGAGGGGCTCTACGAGCAGTACTTC | CASSSPEGLYEQYF
. | TRBJ2-5 | few | TRBV3-1 | TGTGCCAGCAGCCAAGGATTGTGGGACCAAGAGACCCAGTACTTC | CASSQGLWDQETQYF
. | TRBJ1-4 | . | TRBV28 | TGTGCCAGCAGTTTTACTACCGGGGCTGAAAAACTGTTTTTT | CASSFTTGAEKLFF